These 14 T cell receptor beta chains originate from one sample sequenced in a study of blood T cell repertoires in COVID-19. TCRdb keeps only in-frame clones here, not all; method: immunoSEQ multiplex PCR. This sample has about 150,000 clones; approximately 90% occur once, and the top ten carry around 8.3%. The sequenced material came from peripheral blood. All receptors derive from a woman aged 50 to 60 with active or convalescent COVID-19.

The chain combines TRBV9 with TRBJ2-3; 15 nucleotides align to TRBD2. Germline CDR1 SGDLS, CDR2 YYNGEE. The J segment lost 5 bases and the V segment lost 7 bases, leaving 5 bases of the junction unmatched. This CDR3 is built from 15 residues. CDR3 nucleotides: TGTGCCAGCGGGACTAGCGGGAGGTTCGGAGATACGCAGTATTTT. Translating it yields CASGTSGRFGDTQYF. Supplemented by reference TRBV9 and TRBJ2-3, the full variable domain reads DSGVTQTPKHLITATGQRVTLRCSPRSGDLSVYWYQQSLDQGLQFLIQYYNGEERAKGNILERFSAQQFPDLHSELNLSSLELGDSALYFCASGTSGRFGDTQYFGPGTRLTVL.

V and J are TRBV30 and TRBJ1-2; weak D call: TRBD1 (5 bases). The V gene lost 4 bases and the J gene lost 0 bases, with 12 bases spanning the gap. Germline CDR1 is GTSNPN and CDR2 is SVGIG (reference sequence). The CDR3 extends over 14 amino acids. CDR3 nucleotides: TGTGCCTGGAATGGGGCAGCCTCTAACTATGGCTACACCTTC. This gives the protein CAWNGAASNYGYTF.

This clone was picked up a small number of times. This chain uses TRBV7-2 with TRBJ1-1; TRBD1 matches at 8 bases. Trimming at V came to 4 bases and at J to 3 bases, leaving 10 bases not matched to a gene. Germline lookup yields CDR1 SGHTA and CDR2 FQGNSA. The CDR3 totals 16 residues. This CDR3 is CASSSISQGGDTEAFF. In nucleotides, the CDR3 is TGTGCCAGCAGCTCCATCTCACAGGGGGGGGACACTGAAGCTTTCTTT.

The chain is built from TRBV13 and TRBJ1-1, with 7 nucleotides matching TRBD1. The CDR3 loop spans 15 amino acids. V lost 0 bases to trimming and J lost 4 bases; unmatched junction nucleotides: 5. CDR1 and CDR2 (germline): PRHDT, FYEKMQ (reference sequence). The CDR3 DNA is TGTGCCAGCAGCTTAGGGGGTCAGGGGGTCACTGAAGCTTTCTTT. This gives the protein CASSLGGQGVTEAFF.

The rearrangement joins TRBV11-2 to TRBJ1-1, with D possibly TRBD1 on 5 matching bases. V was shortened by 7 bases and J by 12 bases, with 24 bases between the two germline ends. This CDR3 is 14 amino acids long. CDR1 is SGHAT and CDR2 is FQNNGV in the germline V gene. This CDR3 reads CASMPSSKGNYPFF. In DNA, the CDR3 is TGTGCCAGCATGCCCTCGAGTAAGGGGAATTATCCTTTCTTT. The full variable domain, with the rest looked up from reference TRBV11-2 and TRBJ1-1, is EAGVAQSPRYKIIEKRQSVAFWCNPISGHATLYWYQQILGQGPKLLIQFQNNGVVDDSQLPKDRFSAERLKGVDSTLKIQPAKLEDSAVYLCASMPSSKGNYPFFGQGTRLTVV.

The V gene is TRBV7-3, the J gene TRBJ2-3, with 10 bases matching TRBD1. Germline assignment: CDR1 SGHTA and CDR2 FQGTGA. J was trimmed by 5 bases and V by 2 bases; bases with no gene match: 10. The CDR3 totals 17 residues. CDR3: CASSLFGAGTGVDTQYF. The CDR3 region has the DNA TGTGCCAGCAGCTTATTCGGGGCCGGGACAGGGGTAGATACGCAGTATTTT.

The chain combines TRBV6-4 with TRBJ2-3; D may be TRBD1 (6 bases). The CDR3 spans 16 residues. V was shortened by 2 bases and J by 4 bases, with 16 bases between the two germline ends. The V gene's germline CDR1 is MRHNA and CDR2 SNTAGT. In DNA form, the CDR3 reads TGTGCCAGCAGTGACCCAAACAGGGTAGGGTCAGATACGCAGTATTTT. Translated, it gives CASSDPNRVGSDTQYF.

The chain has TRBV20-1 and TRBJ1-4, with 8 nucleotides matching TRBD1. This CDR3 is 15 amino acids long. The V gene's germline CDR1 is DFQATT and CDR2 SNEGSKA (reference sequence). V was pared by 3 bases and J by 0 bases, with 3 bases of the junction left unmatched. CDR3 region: CSASQGASTNEKLFF. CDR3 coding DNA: TGCAGTGCTAGTCAGGGGGCATCAACTAATGAAAAACTGTTTTTT.

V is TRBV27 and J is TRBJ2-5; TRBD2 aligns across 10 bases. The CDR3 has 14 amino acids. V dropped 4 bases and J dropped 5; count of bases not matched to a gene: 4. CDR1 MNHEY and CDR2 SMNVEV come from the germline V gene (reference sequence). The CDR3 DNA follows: TGTGCCAGCAGTTCACTAGCGGGAATGGAGACCCAGTACTTC. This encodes CASSSLAGMETQYF.

The CDR3 sequence is CASSPNQGFPTEAFF. In DNA, the CDR3 is TGTGCCAGCTCACCGAACCAGGGGTTTCCCACTGAAGCTTTCTTT. This rearrangement joins TRBV18 to TRBJ1-1, with D possibly TRBD1 on 6 matching bases. Germline V lookup: CDR1 KGHSH, CDR2 LQKENI. Trimming removed 3 bases from V and 4 bases from J, with 15 bases in between. This CDR3 is built from 15 residues.

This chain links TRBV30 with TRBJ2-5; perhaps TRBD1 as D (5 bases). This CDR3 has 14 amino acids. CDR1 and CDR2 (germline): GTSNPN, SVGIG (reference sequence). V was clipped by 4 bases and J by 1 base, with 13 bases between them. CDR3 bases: TGTGCCTGGAAGGGGTTTGGAAGCCAAGAGACCCAGTACTTC. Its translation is CAWKGFGSQETQYF.

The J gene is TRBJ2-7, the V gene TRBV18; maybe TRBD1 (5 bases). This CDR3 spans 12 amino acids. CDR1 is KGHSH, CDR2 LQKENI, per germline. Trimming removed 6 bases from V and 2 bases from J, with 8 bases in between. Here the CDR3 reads CASSLDTYEQYF. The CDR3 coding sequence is TGTGCCAGCTCCCTGGACACCTACGAGCAGTACTTC. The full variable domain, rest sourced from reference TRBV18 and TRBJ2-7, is NAGVMQNPRHLVRRRGQEARLRCSPMKGHSHVYWYRQLPEEGLKFMVYLQKENIIDESGMPKERFSAEFPKEGPSILRIQQVVRGDSAAYFCASSLDTYEQYFGPGTRLTVT.

In DNA form, the CDR3 reads TGCAGCGCCTCTCAGGGGGAAGAGACCCAGTACTTC. This translates into CSASQGEETQYF. The chain joins TRBV29-1 to TRBJ2-5, with 7 bases matching TRBD1. V shed 7 bases, J shed 3 bases, and the junction held 5 bases outside the gene matches. CDR1 and CDR2 (germline): SQVTM, ANQGSEA. This CDR3 is built from 12 residues.

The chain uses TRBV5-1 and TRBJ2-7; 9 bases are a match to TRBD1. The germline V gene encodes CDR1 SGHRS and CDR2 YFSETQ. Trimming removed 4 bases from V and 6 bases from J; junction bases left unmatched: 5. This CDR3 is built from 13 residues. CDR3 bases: TGCGCCAGCAGCGCCGGGACAGGGTTCGAGCAGTACTTC. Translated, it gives CASSAGTGFEQYF.